Each of the 13 T cell receptor beta chains below was sequenced from the same sample in a study of T cell repertoires in cytomegalovirus infection. No antigen has been identified for these receptors. TCRdb re-analysed the reads in MiXCR, keeping a single row per CDR3 protein. Seen here are roughly 310,000 distinct CDR3 sequences, about 29% observed once, and the top ten hold 15% to 20%. The sample here was cultured PBMCs, taken from culture after CMV antigen stimulation. Receptors were obtained from a human donor in good health (CMV status not recorded). Some clones in this sample may be carry-over from other donors' samples.

This clonotype has only a few counts. The chain carries TRBV4-1 and TRBJ1-4, with D perhaps TRBD1 (5 bases). Germline-derived CDR1 and CDR2 are MGHRA and YSYEKL. Trimming pared 5 bases from V and 0 bases from J, leaving 13 bases between. CDR3 size: 16 residues. The CDR3 DNA sequence: TGCGCCAGCAGCTCCCCCCCGGGGGCAACTAATGAAAAACTGTTTTTT. This codes for CASSSPPGATNEKLFF.

The V call is TRBV4-1, the J call TRBJ2-3, with 12 positions matching TRBD2. V shed 1 base, J shed 3 bases, and the junction held 11 bases outside the gene matches. This CDR3 contains 19 residues. Germline V lookup: CDR1 MGHRA, CDR2 YSYEKL. The CDR3 DNA reads as TGCGCCAGCAGCCAAGTGCTTCTAGCGGGGGGGATGGGGACAGATACGCAGTATTTT. Protein product: CASSQVLLAGGMGTDTQYF.

V usage is TRBV28 and J usage is TRBJ1-2, with D possibly matching TRBD1 (6 bases). V shed 5 bases and J shed 8 bases, with 18 bases lying between them. The CDR3 runs to 14 residues. Germline V gives CDR1 MDHEN, CDR2 SYDVKM. CDR3 loop: CASSPPGGGDGYTF. The CDR3 nucleotides are TGTGCCAGCAGTCCCCCGGGAGGGGGAGACGGCTACACCTTC.

The table lists this clonotype with a few counts. This chain uses TRBV28 with TRBJ2-1, with a possible D match to TRBD2 (6 bases). Germline values: CDR1 MDHEN, CDR2 SYDVKM. The CDR3 runs to 17 residues. Trimming left V 5 bases short and J 3 bases short, with 20 bases between. The CDR3: CASSQMALEGVYNEQFF. The CDR3 bases are TGTGCCAGCAGTCAAATGGCCTTGGAGGGTGTCTACAATGAGCAGTTCTTC.

The chain joins TRBV27 to TRBJ1-6; D uncertain. V was clipped by 6 bases and J by 8 bases, with 11 bases between them. Germline-derived CDR1 and CDR2 are MNHEY and SMNVEV (reference sequence). CDR3 length equals 13 residues. CDR3: CASSAEMYSPLHF. CDR3 nucleotide sequence: TGTGCCAGCAGCGCTGAGATGTATTCACCCCTCCACTTT.

The CDR3 protein is CASSPQLAGGRQFF. In DNA form, the CDR3 reads TGTGCCAGCAGCCCCCAGCTAGCGGGGGGGCGGCAGTTCTTC. The chain combines TRBV9 with TRBJ2-1; 12 bases are a match to TRBD2. This CDR3 contains 14 residues. Looked up from germline, CDR1 is SGDLS and CDR2 is YYNGEE. J gave up 12 bases and V 4 bases, and 8 bases lay outside the gene matches.

This sequence joins TRBV10-3 and TRBJ1-5, with 9 bases fitting TRBD1. The CDR3 totals 14 residues. With V trimmed by 7 bases and J by 0 bases, 1 base remained unmatched. Germline V gene sequence: CDR1 ENHRY, CDR2 SYGVKD. CDR3 coding DNA: TGTGCCATCAAGGGACAGGGTAGCAATCAGCCCCAGCATTTT. The encoded protein is CAIKGQGSNQPQHF.

The J gene is TRBJ2-1, the V gene TRBV6-6; D is possibly TRBD1 or TRBD2 (6 bases each). Germline CDR1 and CDR2: MNHNY and SVGAGI (reference sequence). The CDR3 consists of 16 residues. Between the trimmed V and J ends, which lost 6 bases and 0 bases, there was a span of 15 bases. CDR3 residues: CASSRRGDSSYNEQFF. CDR3 DNA: TGTGCCAGCAGCCGAAGGGGGGACTCCTCCTACAATGAGCAGTTCTTC.

The chain uses TRBV7-3 and TRBJ2-1, with D possibly called TRBD1 or TRBD2 (6 bases each). V lost 2 bases, J lost 11 bases, and 10 bases lay in between. Germline-derived CDR1 and CDR2 are SGHTA and FQGTGA. The CDR3 is 12 residues long. This CDR3 is CASSLGGGKQFF. The CDR3 coding sequence is TGTGCCAGCAGCTTAGGGGGCGGGAAGCAGTTCTTC.

The CDR3 loop is CSAQPTSGRAGRSYEQYF. The CDR3 DNA reads as TGCAGTGCCCAACCGACTAGCGGGAGGGCCGGGCGCTCCTACGAGCAGTACTTC. The rearrangement links TRBV20-1 to TRBJ2-7; TRBD2 matches 14 bases. The CDR3 runs to 18 residues. V was clipped by 6 bases and J by 0 bases; unmatched bases: 13. In germline, CDR1 is DFQATT, CDR2 SNEGSKA (reference sequence).

The table lists this clonotype with a few counts. The chain employs TRBV6-6 and TRBJ2-2, with a weak D call TRBD1 (5 bases). CDR1 is MNHNY, CDR2 SVGAGI, per germline (reference sequence). The V end lost 2 bases, the J end lost 5 bases, and 9 bases lay between the germline ends. This CDR3 has 14 amino acids. CDR3: CASSYDRMTGELFF. CDR3 bases: TGTGCCAGCAGTTACGACAGAATGACCGGGGAGCTGTTTTTT.

This clonotype was counted only a few times. The chain couples TRBV6-1 to TRBJ2-5; D unclear. Between the trimmed V and J ends, which lost 5 bases and 2 bases, there was a span of 9 bases. This CDR3 contains 13 residues. The germline V gene encodes CDR1 MNHNS and CDR2 SASEGT. The CDR3 is CASSFGSQETQYF. The CDR3 region has the DNA TGTGCCAGCAGTTTCGGGTCACAAGAGACCCAGTACTTC.

Only a few counts were recorded for this clonotype. The chain couples TRBV19 to TRBJ2-3; 15 nucleotides align to TRBD2. With 7 bases clipped from V and 4 bases from J, the junction kept 9 bases outside the gene matches. The CDR3 runs to 17 residues. CDR1 is LNHDA, CDR2 SQIVND, per germline (reference sequence). In DNA form, the CDR3 reads TGTGCCAGTACATGGACTAGCGGGGGGGTCGGAGCAGATACGCAGTATTTT. It translates to CASTWTSGGVGADTQYF.